This T cell receptor beta chain was obtained from a study of T cells in localized non-small cell lung cancer (dated by TCRdb to the early 2020s). A note on the overall study: The study analyzed T cell repertoires of hundreds of early-stage NSCLC patients, comparing tumors and uninvolved tumor-adjacent lungs. The cohort comprised roughly 230 treatment-naïve NSCLC patients with resected, localized lung tumors. A mean age of about 66 years was recorded for the NSCLC patients, of whom roughly 130 were male and 95 to 110 were female. Overall results and qualifications from the work: Longer overall survival was associated with higher T cell density in blood, whereas shorter survival was associated with higher clonality in adjacent lung. Since the design was exploratory, TCR variables were selected using unadjusted p-values with no false-discovery rate correction. A median of around 62 of the top 100 tumor clones turned up in the paired uninvolved adjacent lung, and 25 to 35 of those clones also ranked among the top 100 of that same adjacent lung. Uninvolved tumor-adjacent lung showed the highest T cell clonality, higher than tumor, which suggests more focused antigenic responses in the uninvolved tumor-adjacent lung. Because multi-region tumor sequencing was not performed, intratumor heterogeneity could not be ruled out.

TCR beta CDR3 regions were sequenced from DNA using the immunoSEQ Assay. The source study handled its data this way. T cell density was computed as TCR beta template counts normalized to usable DNA estimated by amplifying housekeeping genes. Richness was estimated using the preseqR package, with extrapolation to 400,000 templates for PBMC samples and to 120,000 templates for tissue samples. Clonality was taken to be one minus Pielou's evenness. Tissue-enriched TCRs were identified by differential abundance testing using productive amino-acid clonotypes, minimum total count 5 and alpha 0.1. The Jaccard Index and the Morisita Overlap Index were used to measure repertoire overlap between compartments. GLIPH grouped TCR beta CDR3s together with public tetramer-defined viral CDR3s, and a viral motif had to include at least three viral sequences and show V-gene enrichment. This immuneACCESS table, as held by TCRdb, lists in-frame sequences with V and J called but not all clones. Of the missing ones, under half trace to an unresolved V gene in checked studies; the others have no known cause. D and trimming were read from the DNA, whereas the V and J calls and clone size are those reported in that table. For this sample the table gives approximately 17,000 clones, of which almost 85% were detected only once. Less than 40% of the sample is held by the ten biggest clonotypes.

The CDR3 measures 15 amino acids from cysteine to phenylalanine. Only the CDR3 DNA is retained, 45 bases long and in frame from the first base. A distance of 18 bases separates the germline ends of V and J, which lose 3 bases and 7 bases respectively. According to the germline V gene (reference sequence), CDR1 reads SEHNR and CDR2 reads FQNEAQ. As to this clone: Its antigen is not yet known. Base qualities are not provided; no much larger clone lies one nucleotide away.

At diagnosis, tumor, uninvolved tumor-adjacent lung and peripheral blood were collected and then preserved as a mix of FFPE and fresh-frozen material. Blood samples were analyzed as peripheral blood mononuclear cells for TCR repertoire profiling. Material: peripheral blood, obtained before any cancer treatment. Here the chain combines TRBV7-9 and TRBJ1-1; TRBD1 is a weak D gene call, 6 bases matching. The receptor was derived from a male donor older than 55 with stage I lung adenocarcinoma. The DNA reads as follows: TGTGCCAGCAGCTTCGGGGACATTTCTCTCGTTGAAGCTTTCTTT. Translated, it reads CASSFGDISLVEAFF.